These 15 T cell receptor beta chains came from one sample sequenced in a study of blood T cell repertoires in COVID-19. The method was immunoSEQ multiplex PCR; TCRdb's version includes in-frame clones alone and lacks a portion of them. The profile covers some 150,000 clones, with around nine tenths appearing a single time and 3.7% taken by the ten largest. What was sequenced was peripheral blood. These receptors all stem from a man aged 18 to 29 with active or convalescent COVID-19.

The V call is TRBV11-3, the J call TRBJ2-2; 8 positions agree with TRBD1. V lost 5 bases to trimming and J lost 6 bases; unmatched junction nucleotides: 8. The germline V gene encodes CDR1 SGHNT and CDR2 YENEEA. The length of the CDR3 is 15 residues. The CDR3 is CASSPGQEYAGELFF. The CDR3 coding sequence is TGTGCCAGCAGCCCGGGACAGGAATATGCCGGGGAGCTGTTTTTT.

This chain links TRBV13 with TRBJ1-3, with D hard to call. The V end lost 0 bases, the J end lost 13 bases, and 13 bases lay between the germline ends. Germline V gene lookup returns CDR1 PRHDT and CDR2 FYEKMQ (reference sequence). This CDR3 spans 13 amino acids. The CDR3 protein is CASSLGSENPIYF. DNA for the CDR3: TGTGCCAGCAGCTTAGGTTCTGAGAACCCTATATATTTT.

The chain employs TRBV28 and TRBJ2-7, with a tentative D call TRBD1 (5 bases). Trimming stripped 4 bases from V and 2 bases from J, with 27 bases between. Looked up from germline, CDR1 is MDHEN and CDR2 is SYDVKM. The CDR3 consists of 19 residues. CDR3 residues: CASSSSLALRQRSTYEQYV. The CDR3 DNA reads TGTGCCAGCAGTTCCTCCTTAGCCCTAAGACAGAGGAGCACCTACGAGCAGTACGTC.

This chain joins TRBV3-1 (or the pseudogene TRBV3-2) and TRBJ1-4; a weak D match, TRBD1 (6 bases). CDR1 LGHDT and CDR2 YNNKEL come from the germline V gene (reference sequence). V was trimmed by 3 bases and J by 5 bases, leaving 10 bases between them. CDR3 length: 14 amino acids. The CDR3 coding sequence is TGTGCCAGCAGCCACAGGGGAGCGAATGAAAAACTGTTTTTT. Its protein is CASSHRGANEKLFF.

The CDR3 DNA is TGTGCCAGCAGAGAGTTAGTAGCCGGGGAGCTGTTTTTT. Residues: CASRELVAGELFF. This chain connects TRBV2 to TRBJ2-2, with D hard to call. The CDR3 spans 13 residues. In germline, CDR1 is SNHLY, CDR2 FYNNEI. V lost 6 bases to trimming and J lost 6 bases, with 11 bases between them. Drawing the rest from reference TRBV2 and TRBJ2-2, the complete variable domain is EPEVTQTPSHQVTQMGQEVILRCVPISNHLYFYWYRQILGQKVEFLVSFYNNEISEKSEIFDDQFSVERPDGSNFTLKIRSTKLEDSAMYFCASRELVAGELFFGEGSRLTVL.

The rearrangement joins TRBV11-2 to TRBJ2-5, with D possibly being TRBD1 (6 bases). The germline V and J ends were trimmed by 9 bases and 0 bases, with 11 bases remaining between them. The CDR3 spans 13 residues. The V gene's germline CDR1 is SGHAT and CDR2 FQNNGV. The CDR3 sequence is CASGTGYQETQYF. DNA of the CDR3: TGTGCCAGTGGTACAGGGTACCAAGAGACCCAGTACTTC.

The rearrangement uses TRBV19 and TRBJ1-1; weak D call: TRBD1 (5 bases). Trimming took 1 base from V and 1 from J, leaving 13 bases between them. The CDR3 is made up of 16 amino acids. CDR1 and CDR2 (germline): LNHDA, SQIVND (reference sequence). The CDR3 bases are TGTGCCAGTAGTATAGTTTTCAGGGTGGAGAACACTGAAGCTTTCTTT. This codes for CASSIVFRVENTEAFF. The whole variable domain, filled in from reference TRBV19 and TRBJ1-1, reads DGGITQSPKYLFRKEGQNVTLSCEQNLNHDAMYWYRQDPGQGLRLIYYSQIVNDFQKGDIAEGYSVSREKKESFPLTVTSAQKNPTAFYLCASSIVFRVENTEAFFGQGTRLTVV.

The chain employs TRBV2 and TRBJ2-5; 8 nucleotides line up with TRBD1. Germline V gene data show CDR1 as SNHLY and CDR2 as FYNNEI. The CDR3 has 16 amino acids. The V and J ends lost 8 bases and 1 base, in that order; junction bases with no gene match: 12. The CDR3: CASDYAGQVSQETQYF. CDR3 nucleotide sequence: TGTGCCAGCGATTATGCGGGACAGGTATCCCAAGAGACCCAGTACTTC.

The gene calls are TRBV5-1 and TRBJ1-1, with D possibly matching TRBD1 (5 bases). The V end lost 4 bases, the J end lost 1 base, and 8 bases lay between the germline ends. Germline V gives CDR1 SGHRS, CDR2 YFSETQ. This CDR3 comprises 13 residues. In nucleotides, the CDR3 is TGCGCCAGCAGCCTGACAGAGAACACTGAAGCTTTCTTT. It specifies CASSLTENTEAFF.

The genes are TRBV3-1 (or the pseudogene TRBV3-2) and TRBJ1-5; TRBD1 matches at 7 bases. The trim removed 0 bases at V and 9 bases at J, leaving 8 bases unmatched. Germline-derived CDR1 and CDR2 are LGHDT and YNNKEL (reference sequence). The CDR3 consists of 15 residues. The CDR3 here is CASSQETGPAGPQHF. The CDR3 region has the DNA TGTGCCAGCAGCCAAGAGACAGGGCCTGCGGGGCCCCAGCATTTT.

This clone was counted a single time. CDR3 sequence reads: CASSAGVSGTEAFF. In DNA, the CDR3 is TGTGCCAGCAGTGCCGGGGTTTCGGGCACTGAAGCTTTCTTT. This sequence joins TRBV2 and TRBJ1-1; D unresolved. V dropped 4 bases and J dropped 4 bases, with 13 bases sitting between them. From germline, CDR1 is SNHLY and CDR2 FYNNEI. This CDR3 spans 14 amino acids.

This rearrangement joins TRBV19 to TRBJ2-3, with 16 bases lining up with TRBD2. The J segment lost 4 bases and the V segment lost 5 bases, leaving 24 bases of the junction unmatched. Germline CDR1 is LNHDA and CDR2 is SQIVND (reference sequence). This CDR3 has 23 residues. The CDR3 region is CASSDFPGGLGLAGGLGADTQYF. CDR3 bases: TGTGCCAGTAGTGATTTCCCCGGGGGACTGGGACTAGCGGGAGGGCTTGGGGCAGATACGCAGTATTTT.

The V gene is TRBV28, the J gene TRBJ1-6; D not certain. The CDR3 runs to 14 residues. With 6 bases removed from V and 12 bases from J, the gap between germline ends came to 18 bases. Germline V gene lookup returns CDR1 MDHEN and CDR2 SYDVKM. The CDR3 loop reads CASSSAPRGRPLHF. DNA of the CDR3: TGTGCCAGCAGCTCCGCACCCCGCGGAAGACCCCTCCACTTT.

The chain carries TRBV5-1 and TRBJ2-1, with 9 nucleotides matching TRBD2. CDR3 length: 15 residues. After removal of 2 bases from V and 1 base from J, the junction contained 1 base not matched to a gene. Germline V CDR1 and CDR2: SGHRS, YFSETQ. The CDR3 region is CASSLSGGSYNEQFF. The CDR3 DNA is TGCGCCAGCAGCTTAAGCGGGGGGTCCTACAATGAGCAGTTCTTC.

The chain combines TRBV2 with TRBJ1-1, with D unclear. V was shortened by 4 bases and J by 4 bases, with 10 bases between the two germline ends. The germline V gene has CDR1 SNHLY and CDR2 FYNNEI. The CDR3 contains 13 residues. This chain's CDR3 is CASSVMESTEAFF. The CDR3 region has the DNA TGTGCCAGCAGTGTTATGGAGAGCACTGAAGCTTTCTTT.